This is a list of T cell receptor beta chains from one sample in a study of shared clonotypes between healthy human individuals. Produced via immunoSEQ multiplex PCR; TCRdb's table is partial and in-frame only. The sample has 500,000 to 550,000 clones; roughly 95% are singletons. Sequencing was done on a sample of naive CD4+ T cells sorted from blood. The receptors shown here come from a woman under 40 in good health. The CDR3 runs from the conserved cysteine through the conserved F or W. D genes are given only for firm matches. Not all rows give a size; the values are once, few, many and, for expanded clones, a class.

size	V	J	length	D	CDR3	DNA
NA	TRBV4-1	TRBJ2-7	15	TRBD1	CASSQPGTGTYEQYF	TGCGCCAGCAGCCAACCCGGGACAGGGACATACGAGCAGTACTTC
once	TRBV18	TRBJ1-5	14	NA	CASSPPGGSQPQHF	TGTGCCAGCTCACCACCTGGGGGGAGTCAGCCCCAGCATTTT
NA	TRBV10-1	TRBJ2-5	13	NA	CASSEGGRETQYF	TGCGCCAGCAGTGAGGGGGGAAGGGAGACCCAGTACTTC
NA	TRBV5-4	TRBJ2-7	16	TRBD2	CASSLGGTSGRYEQYF	TGTGCCAGCAGCTTGGGAGGGACTAGCGGGAGGTACGAGCAGTACTTC
NA	TRBV7-6	TRBJ2-7	16	TRBD2	CASSLGGGRATKEQYF	TGTGCCAGCAGCTTAGGTGGCGGGAGGGCAACGAAAGAGCAGTACTTC
NA	TRBV27	TRBJ2-7	14	TRBD1	CASSSGQGDYEQYF	TGTGCCAGCAGTTCCGGACAGGGCGACTACGAGCAGTACTTC
NA	TRBV29-1	TRBJ2-7	13	TRBD1	CSVGDRGSYEQYF	TGCAGCGTGGGCGACAGGGGTTCCTACGAGCAGTACTTC
NA	TRBV29-1	TRBJ1-1	12	NA	CSVTGLNTEAFF	TGCAGCGTTACAGGTTTGAACACTGAAGCTTTCTTT
NA	TRBV18	TRBJ1-1	14	NA	CASSPRGGNTEAFF	TGTGCCAGCTCACCACGAGGTGGGAACACTGAAGCTTTCTTT
NA	TRBV5-1	TRBJ1-1	14	TRBD1	CASISGTDNTEAFF	TGCGCCAGCATTTCCGGGACAGATAACACTGAAGCTTTCTTT
NA	TRBV19	TRBJ2-7	14	TRBD2	CASSIVAGAYEQYF	TGTGCCAGTAGTATTGTAGCGGGAGCTTACGAGCAGTACTTC
NA	TRBV7-9	TRBJ2-2	17	NA	CASSTRLGRGRTGELFF	TGTGCCAGCAGCACCCGGTTGGGCAGGGGAAGGACCGGGGAGCTGTTTTTT
NA	TRBV19	TRBJ2-2	15	TRBD1	CASSIDRGSAGELFF	TGTGCCAGTAGTATTGACAGGGGAAGCGCCGGGGAGCTGTTTTTT
NA	TRBV6-7	TRBJ2-2	18	NA	CASPTTGPLGVGTGELFF	TGTGCCAGCCCTACCACGGGGCCCTTAGGGGTCGGAACCGGGGAGCTGTTTTTT
once	TRBV19	TRBJ2-1	18	NA	CASSMSGLAASSYNEQFF	TGTGCCAGTAGTATGTCCGGGCTAGCCGCAAGCTCCTACAATGAGCAGTTCTTC
NA	TRBV19	TRBJ2-2	12	NA	CASSIATGELFF	TGTGCCAGTAGTATAGCAACCGGGGAGCTGTTTTTT
NA	TRBV28	TRBJ2-5	12	NA	CASSLGRGEQYF	TGTGCCAGCAGTTTAGGGCGTGGAGAGCAGTACTTC
NA	TRBV19	TRBJ2-7	15	TRBD2	CASSSAGELGYEQYF	TGTGCCAGTTCTTCAGCGGGAGAGCTAGGCTACGAGCAGTACTTC
NA	TRBV5-1	TRBJ2-1	14	NA	CASSAGGTYNEQFF	TGCGCCAGCAGCGCAGGAGGGACCTACAATGAGCAGTTCTTC
NA	TRBV19	TRBJ2-7	15	TRBD2	CASSMAGEKWYEQYF	TGTGCCAGTAGTATGGCGGGAGAGAAATGGTACGAGCAGTACTTC
NA	TRBV5-8	TRBJ1-2	12	TRBD1	CASRDRAYGYTF	TGTGCCAGCCGGGACAGGGCGTATGGCTACACCTTC
NA	TRBV2	TRBJ1-5	12	NA	CASRGSLQPQHF	TGTGCCAGCCGGGGCAGCCTTCAGCCCCAGCATTTT
once	TRBV5-6	TRBJ2-7	16	NA	CASSIHHRDRGYEQYF	TGTGCCAGCAGCATACACCACCGGGACCGAGGCTACGAGCAGTACTTC
NA	TRBV5-1	TRBJ2-2	15	NA	CASSLVQGITGELFF	TGCGCCAGCAGCTTGGTCCAGGGGATCACCGGGGAGCTGTTTTTT
NA	TRBV27	TRBJ1-2	19	NA	CASSQYPASGTPTSYGYTF	TGTGCCAGCAGCCAATACCCGGCCTCCGGGACACCAACCTCCTATGGCTACACCTTC
NA	TRBV19	TRBJ2-5	15	NA	CASSPIDQKQETQYF	TGTGCCAGTAGCCCGATCGATCAGAAACAAGAGACCCAGTACTTC
NA	TRBV5-6	TRBJ1-4	14	NA	CASSWTRHHEKLFF	TGTGCCAGCAGCTGGACGAGGCATCATGAAAAACTGTTTTTT
NA	TRBV5-1	TRBJ2-4	16	NA	CASSTQGGLAKNIQYF	TGCGCCAGCAGCACTCAGGGGGGCCTAGCCAAAAACATTCAGTACTTC
NA	TRBV18	TRBJ2-7	16	NA	CASSPPWGGGAYEQYF	TGTGCCAGCTCACCCCCCTGGGGCGGGGGCGCCTACGAGCAGTACTTC
NA	TRBV5-1	TRBJ2-7	17	TRBD1	CASSISTDRVGPYEQYF	TGCGCCAGCAGCATAAGTACTGACAGGGTTGGGCCCTACGAGCAGTACTTC
NA	TRBV27	TRBJ1-2	13	NA	CASTSGGAYGYTF	TGTGCCAGCACCTCGGGGGGTGCCTATGGCTACACCTTC
NA	TRBV6-5	TRBJ1-5	15	TRBD1	CASSSFGQGHQPQHF	TGTGCCAGCAGTTCCTTTGGACAGGGGCATCAGCCCCAGCATTTT
NA	TRBV28	TRBJ1-5	13	NA	CASSRGGNQPQHF	TGTGCCAGCAGTCGAGGAGGGAATCAGCCCCAGCATTTT
NA	TRBV5-1	TRBJ2-1	19	NA	CASSLARDPGLGGYNEQFF	TGCGCCAGCAGCTTGGCCAGGGACCCCGGGCTGGGGGGATACAATGAGCAGTTCTTC
NA	TRBV9	TRBJ1-2	14	NA	CASSVGGANYGYTF	TGTGCCAGCAGCGTAGGTGGAGCGAACTATGGCTACACCTTC
NA	TRBV7-8	TRBJ1-5	16	TRBD1	CASSLLGTGEFQPQHF	TGTGCCAGCAGCCTACTGGGGACAGGGGAGTTTCAGCCCCAGCATTTT
NA	TRBV7-3	TRBJ2-1	16	NA	CASSLMYGGPYNEQFF	TGTGCCAGCAGCTTAATGTACGGGGGTCCCTACAATGAGCAGTTCTTC
NA	TRBV19	TRBJ1-3	14	TRBD1	CASRDRFSGNTIYF	TGTGCCAGTAGGGACAGGTTCTCTGGAAACACCATATATTTT
NA	TRBV28	TRBJ2-3	14	TRBD2	CASSSSGRTDTQYF	TGTGCCAGCAGTTCTAGCGGGAGGACAGATACGCAGTATTTT
NA	TRBV19	TRBJ2-1	14	NA	CASSISAGYNEQFF	TGTGCCAGTAGTATATCGGCAGGGTACAATGAGCAGTTCTTC
NA	TRBV5-6	TRBJ1-1	15	NA	CASSPWRGEGTEAFF	TGTGCCAGCAGCCCCTGGAGAGGGGAGGGTACTGAAGCTTTCTTT
NA	TRBV9	TRBJ2-7	14	NA	CASSVGRQSYEQYF	TGTGCCAGCAGCGTAGGCCGGCAGTCCTACGAGCAGTACTTC
NA	TRBV18	TRBJ2-7	19	TRBD2	CASSPPSGSIAGRSREQYF	TGTGCCAGCTCACCACCCTCCGGGTCAATAGCGGGAAGAAGTAGGGAGCAGTACTTC
once	TRBV6-1	TRBJ1-2	15	TRBD1	CASSEAGQGAYGYTF	TGTGCCAGCAGTGAAGCTGGACAGGGGGCTTATGGCTACACCTTC
once	TRBV19	TRBJ2-3	16	NA	CASSSTWAGGTDTQYF	TGTGCCAGTAGCTCGACGTGGGCAGGGGGCACAGATACGCAGTATTTT
NA	TRBV7-9	TRBJ2-7	14	NA	CASSPGLLSYEQYF	TGTGCCAGCAGCCCGGGTCTATTATCCTACGAGCAGTACTTC
NA	TRBV19	TRBJ1-2	14	TRBD1	CASMGTGGVRGYTF	TGTGCCAGTATGGGGACAGGGGGCGTGAGGGGCTACACCTTC
NA	TRBV11-1	TRBJ2-7	14	TRBD2	CASSFAGGPYEQYF	TGTGCCAGCAGCTTTGCGGGAGGTCCGTACGAGCAGTACTTC
NA	TRBV7-9	TRBJ1-2	15	NA	CASSLLNPDNYGYTF	TGTGCCAGCAGCCTTTTAAACCCGGATAACTATGGCTACACCTTC
NA	TRBV7-6	TRBJ1-1	14	NA	CASSFGSLNTEAFF	TGTGCCAGCAGCTTCGGTAGCTTGAACACTGAAGCTTTCTTT
NA	TRBV4-2	TRBJ2-1	15	TRBD2	CASSPSGRDFNEQFF	TGTGCCAGCAGCCCTAGCGGGAGAGATTTTAATGAGCAGTTCTTC
NA	TRBV2	TRBJ2-2	21	TRBD2	CASSPGQGIGTSGRGTGELFF	TGTGCCAGCAGCCCCGGACAGGGGATAGGGACTAGCGGGAGGGGGACCGGGGAGCTGTTTTTT
once	TRBV9	TRBJ1-1	13	NA	CASSADRHTEAFF	TGTGCCAGCAGTGCGGACAGACACACTGAAGCTTTCTTT
NA	TRBV28	TRBJ2-1	15	TRBD2	CASSFSSGSGDEQFF	TGTGCCAGCAGTTTCTCTAGCGGGAGCGGCGATGAGCAGTTCTTC